The entry below describes one T cell receptor beta chain. Its antigen is unknown. The data stem from a study of CD8+ T cells in alopecia areata. On the study more broadly: Tofacitinib continued for 6 to 18 months and was then withheld for 6 months.

Study-level points and caveats: Lesional tissue from the scalp (especially in alopecia totalis/universalis) showed higher clonality than normal scalp.

In each case, RNA was isolated and then reverse transcribed into cDNA as the sequencing template. Clones were sequenced by immunoSEQ multiplex PCR, and TCRdb holds only the in-frame ones, with some missing. The sample has over 200,000 clones, about three fifths seen once. Trimming took off 0 bases at V and 7 bases at J, with 20 bases between the two ends. Germline V CDR1 and CDR2: SGHRS, YFSETQ. CDR3 length: 17 amino acids. This material consisted of CD4+ T cells sorted from blood, taken at week 0. The rearrangement links TRBV5-1 to TRBJ2-1, with D perhaps matching TRBD1 (6 bases). The TCR comes from a human donor with alopecia areata. CDR3 nucleotide sequence: TGCGCCAGCAGCTTGGTTAGGGGGACACAAACGCCTAATGAGCAGTTCTTC. Protein: CASSLVRGTQTPNEQFF. Drawing the rest from reference TRBV5-1 and TRBJ2-1, the complete variable domain is KAGVTQTPRYLIKTRGQQVTLSCSPISGHRSVSWYQQTPGQGLQFLFEYFSETQRNKGNFPGRFSGRQFSNSRSEMNVSTLELGDSALYLCASSLVRGTQTPNEQFFGPGTRLTVL.